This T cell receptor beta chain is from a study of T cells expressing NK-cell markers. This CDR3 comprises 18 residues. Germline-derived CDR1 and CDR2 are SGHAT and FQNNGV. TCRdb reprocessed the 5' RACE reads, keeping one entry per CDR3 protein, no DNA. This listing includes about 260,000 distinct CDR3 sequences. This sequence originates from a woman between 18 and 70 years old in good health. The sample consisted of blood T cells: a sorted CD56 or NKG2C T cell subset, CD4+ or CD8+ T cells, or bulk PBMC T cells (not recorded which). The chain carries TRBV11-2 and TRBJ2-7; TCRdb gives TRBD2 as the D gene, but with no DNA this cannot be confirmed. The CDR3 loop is CASSLESSPSGSLFEQYF.